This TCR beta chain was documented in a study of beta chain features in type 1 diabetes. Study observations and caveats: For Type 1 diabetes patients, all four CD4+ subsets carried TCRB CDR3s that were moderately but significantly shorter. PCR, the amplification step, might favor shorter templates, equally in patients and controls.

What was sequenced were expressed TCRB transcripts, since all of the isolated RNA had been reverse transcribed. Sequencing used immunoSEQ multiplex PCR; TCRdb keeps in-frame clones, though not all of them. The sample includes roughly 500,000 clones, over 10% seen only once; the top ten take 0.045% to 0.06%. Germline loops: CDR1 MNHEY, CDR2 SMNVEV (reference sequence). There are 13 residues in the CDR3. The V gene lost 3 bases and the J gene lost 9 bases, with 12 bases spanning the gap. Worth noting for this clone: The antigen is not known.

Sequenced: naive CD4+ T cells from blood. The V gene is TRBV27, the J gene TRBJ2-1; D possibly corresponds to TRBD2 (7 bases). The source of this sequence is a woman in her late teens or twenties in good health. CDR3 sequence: CASSFPGEGEQFF. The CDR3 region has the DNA TGTGCCAGCAGTTTCCCAGGGGAGGGTGAGCAGTTCTTC.